These 29 T cell receptor delta chains came from one sample sequenced in a study of Vδ1+ human thymocytes. Study results and limitations: Highly polyclonal TRG and TRD repertoires with Gaussian CDR3 length distributions appeared in thymus.

Their antigen targets remain unknown. Extracted RNA was reverse transcribed into cDNA. Pooled V-gene forward primers with one constant-region reverse primer generated the CDR3 amplicons by multiplex PCR. With CATT, TCRdb re-called clones from the multiplex PCR reads. The sample consists of 45,000 to 60,000 delta-chain clones, 15% to 20% of them appearing once. Sequencing was done on a sample of Vdelta1+ gamma-delta thymocytes from the thymus. Subset specified: FACS-sorted CD3+ TCRalphabeta- TCRVdelta1+ TCRVdelta2- thymocytes. Receptors originate from a boy younger than two who had congenital heart surgery.

This clone was seen a few times. The rearrangement links TRDV1 to TRDJ1; 7 bases are shared with TRDD3. Trimming removed 9 bases from V and 0 bases from J; junction bases left unmatched: 16. The CDR3 sequence is 17 residues long. Germline V gene lookup returns CDR1 TSWWSYY and CDR2 QGS. Here the CDR3 DNA reads TGTGCTCTCCATCGAGGGATACTGTGGGCTTACACCGATAAACTCATCTTT. Translated: CALHRGILWAYTDKLIF.

V gene TRDV1 combines with J gene TRDJ1, with 7 bases that match TRDD3. The CDR3 consists of 20 residues. J gave up 0 bases and V 3 bases, and 19 bases lay outside the gene matches. Germline V gene data show CDR1 as TSWWSYY and CDR2 as QGS. CDR3 residues: CALGDPDFRTGDLYTDKLIF. The CDR3, as DNA: TGTGCTCTTGGGGACCCCGACTTCCGTACTGGGGATTTGTACACCGATAAACTCATCTTT.

As concerns this clone: At one end the junction does not follow the germline gene, possibly because of a read error. This chain joins TRDV1 and TRDJ1, with a possible D match to TRDD2 (5 bases). This CDR3 contains 16 residues. Germline CDR1 reads TSWWSYY; CDR2 reads QGS. CDR3 DNA sequence: TGTGCTCTTGGGGAACGCAGACTTCCCCCCACCGATGAACTCATCTTT. Translation gives CALGERRLPPTDELIF.

This clone came up a few times. The chain couples TRDV1 to TRDJ1, with 10 bases aligning to TRDD3. CDR3 length: 21 residues. Germline CDR1 TSWWSYY, CDR2 QGS. Trimming took 0 bases from V and 3 from J; bases not matched to a gene: 19. CDR3 sequence: CALGELGLPQLLGDDADKLIF. The CDR3 region has the DNA TGTGCTCTTGGGGAACTAGGCCTTCCTCAATTACTGGGGGATGACGCCGATAAACTCATCTTT.

This clone came up a few times. The chain recombines TRDV1 with TRDJ1, with 10 nucleotides matching TRDD3. CDR1 TSWWSYY and CDR2 QGS come from the germline V gene. The CDR3 runs to 16 residues. Trimming cost V 1 base and J 3 bases; bases outside gene matches: 5. This CDR3 reads CALGERDGGYADKLIF. CDR3 sequence (DNA): TGTGCTCTTGGGGAACGCGACGGGGGATACGCCGATAAACTCATCTTT.

V and J are TRDV1 and TRDJ1; 12 bases line up with TRDD3. CDR1 TSWWSYY and CDR2 QGS come from the germline V gene. This CDR3 has 16 residues. CDR3 sequence reads: CAVGGWGIRCTDKLIF. CDR3 nucleotide sequence: TGTGCCGTGGGTGGCTGGGGGATACGGTGCACCGATAAACTCATCTTT.

The chain links TRDV1 to TRDJ1; 9 bases map to TRDD3. The germline V gene encodes CDR1 TSWWSYY and CDR2 QGS. The CDR3 contains 19 residues. V shed 1 base, J shed 0 bases, and the junction held 12 bases outside the gene matches. CDR3 DNA sequence: TGTGCTCTTGGGGAACAACACGTACTGGGGGACCCGTACACCGATAAACTCATCTTT. It is translated as CALGEQHVLGDPYTDKLIF.

The genes are TRDV1 and TRDJ1; 8 positions match TRDD3. This CDR3 contains 18 residues. Germline V gene sequence: CDR1 TSWWSYY, CDR2 QGS. The trim removed 3 bases at V and 5 bases at J, leaving 17 bases unmatched. Here the CDR3 DNA reads TGTGCTCTTGGGGATGCAGTGCCGCGTACTGGGGGTACGGATAAACTCATCTTT. Its protein product is CALGDAVPRTGGTDKLIF.

The chain has TRDV1 and TRDJ1; 9 nucleotides agree with TRDD3. V dropped 2 bases and J dropped 2; count of bases not matched to a gene: 27. Germline V gene sequence: CDR1 TSWWSYY, CDR2 QGS. The length of the CDR3 is 23 residues. The CDR3 here is CALGEEGTSPYWGKARHTDKLIF. The CDR3 bases are TGTGCTCTTGGGGAAGAAGGGACTTCCCCGTACTGGGGGAAGGCCCGACATACCGATAAACTCATCTTT.

For this clone: The sample has other DNA sequences that encode this CDR3 too. This chain uses TRDV1 with TRDJ1, with a weak D call TRDD3 (5 bases). The CDR3 consists of 18 residues. Germline-derived CDR1 and CDR2 are TSWWSYY and QGS. Trimming took 4 bases from V and 2 from J, leaving 23 bases between them. DNA for the CDR3: TGTGCTCTTGGGGGGATGGGATGTGGACGGGGAGTTACCGATAAACTCATCTTT. Encoded protein: CALGGMGCGRGVTDKLIF.

The J gene is TRDJ1, the V gene TRDV1; D unresolved. V was pared by 0 bases and J by 6 bases, with 20 bases between. CDR1 is TSWWSYY and CDR2 is QGS in the germline V gene. This CDR3 spans 17 amino acids. DNA for the CDR3: TGTGCTCTTGGGGAACTGTCTCAAGCGGTCCCAAGTTATAAACTCATCTTT. Amino acids: CALGELSQAVPSYKLIF.

This clone showed up many times. V and J are TRDV2 and TRDJ1; 12 bases fit TRDD3. CDR1 GEAIGNYY and CDR2 EKD come from the germline V gene. The CDR3 is made up of 16 amino acids. Trimming removed 4 bases from V and 1 base from J; junction bases left unmatched: 6. The chain's CDR3 is CACDGLGDTSTDKLIF. CDR3 sequence (DNA): TGTGCCTGTGATGGACTGGGGGATACTAGCACCGATAAACTCATCTTT.

There are a few counts of this clone. The rearrangement uses TRDV1 and TRDJ1, with 9 bases aligning to TRDD3. Trimming at V came to 0 bases and at J to 1 base, leaving 15 bases not matched to a gene. In germline, CDR1 is TSWWSYY, CDR2 QGS. The CDR3 spans 20 residues. The CDR3 sequence is CALGELSYGVLGDITDKLIF. The DNA for the CDR3 is TGTGCTCTTGGGGAACTCTCCTACGGCGTACTGGGGGACATCACCGATAAACTCATCTTT.

The J gene is TRDJ1, the V gene TRDV1; D may match TRDD2 or TRDD3 (5 bases each). V shed 0 bases and J shed 2 bases, with 28 bases lying between them. CDR1 and CDR2 from the germline V gene are TSWWSYY and QGS. This CDR3 is built from 21 residues. CDR3 bases: TGTGCTCTTGGGGAACTTACCCCCTACGAGTTACTGGCTCAGAATACCGATAAACTCATCTTT. Amino acid sequence: CALGELTPYELLAQNTDKLIF.

The rearrangement links TRDV2 to TRDJ1; 8 nucleotides agree with TRDD3. CDR3 length: 14 residues. Per the germline V gene, CDR1 is GEAIGNYY and CDR2 is EKD. The V gene end was trimmed by 1 base and the J gene end by 6 bases; junction bases not matched to a gene: 6. In nucleotides, the CDR3 is TGTGCCTGTGACACGGGAGACTGGGGGCATAAACTCATCTTT. This codes for CACDTGDWGHKLIF.

This sequence joins TRDV1 and TRDJ1, with 7 positions matching TRDD3. The germline CDR1 and CDR2 sequences are TSWWSYY and QGS. The CDR3 sequence is 14 residues long. J was trimmed by 4 bases and V by 3 bases; bases with no gene match: 5. The CDR3 here is CALGDGIPDDKLIF. The CDR3 nucleotides read TGTGCTCTTGGGGATGGGATACCCGACGATAAACTCATCTTT.

This clone was seen a few times. The chain couples TRDV1 to TRDJ1; 13 bases line up with TRDD3. The V gene end was trimmed by 1 base and the J gene end by 8 bases; junction bases not matched to a gene: 7. Germline CDR1 reads TSWWSYY; CDR2 reads QGS. The CDR3 runs to 16 residues. The CDR3 DNA is TGTGCTCTTGGGGAACCCGTACTGGGGGATACGCCCAAACTCATCTTT. It specifies CALGEPVLGDTPKLIF.

The chain recombines TRDV2 with TRDJ1; possible D gene TRDD3, 6 bases. The CDR3 spans 16 residues. In germline, CDR1 is GEAIGNYY, CDR2 EKD. The V end lost 3 bases, the J end lost 8 bases, and 24 bases lay between the germline ends. The CDR3 region has the DNA TGTGCCTGTGACGCCGGTTTTGTTCGCTGGGGCAAAAAACTCATCTTT. It is translated as CACDAGFVRWGKKLIF.

The chain joins TRDV1 to TRDJ1, with 10 bases lining up with TRDD3. This CDR3 is built from 17 residues. Germline V lookup: CDR1 TSWWSYY, CDR2 QGS. V lost 9 bases, J lost 0 bases, and 13 bases stayed unmatched. For the CDR3, the DNA is TGTGCTCTCGGCCTTACTGGGGGATCATTGTACACCGATAAACTCATCTTT. This gives the protein CALGLTGGSLYTDKLIF.

V gene TRDV1 combines with J gene TRDJ1; the match to TRDD3 covers 11 bases. The CDR3 covers 21 residues. V lost 3 bases to trimming and J lost 3 bases; unmatched junction nucleotides: 21. CDR1 is TSWWSYY and CDR2 is QGS in the germline V gene. CDR3 nucleotides: TGTGCTCTTGGGGACTACCTTCCTGACTACTGGGGGATAGGGAGGGCCGATAAACTCATCTTT. Translation gives CALGDYLPDYWGIGRADKLIF.

This rearrangement joins TRDV1 to TRDJ1; 11 nucleotides match TRDD3. Germline V CDR1 and CDR2: TSWWSYY, QGS. CDR3 length equals 19 residues. The V gene end was trimmed by 0 bases and the J gene end by 0 bases; junction bases not matched to a gene: 9. CDR3 in amino acids: CALGELGPGGYWYTDKLIF. CDR3 bases: TGTGCTCTTGGGGAACTAGGTCCTGGGGGATACTGGTACACCGATAAACTCATCTTT.

The rearrangement joins TRDV2 to TRDJ1, with 8 bases lining up with TRDD3. The length of the CDR3 is 16 residues. The ends lost 3 bases at V and 1 base at J; junction bases unmatched: 9. The germline V gene encodes CDR1 GEAIGNYY and CDR2 EKD. Here the CDR3 reads CACDGYWGCGTDKLIF. CDR3 in DNA: TGTGCCTGTGACGGTTACTGGGGGTGCGGCACCGATAAACTCATCTTT.

This clone was counted only a few times. V gene TRDV2 combines with J gene TRDJ1, with D perhaps matching TRDD3 (5 bases). Germline assignment: CDR1 GEAIGNYY and CDR2 EKD. The V gene lost 4 bases and the J gene lost 12 bases, with 20 bases spanning the gap. The CDR3 runs 13 residues. Here the CDR3 reads CACEKLLERRVIF. CDR3 coding DNA: TGTGCCTGTGAGAAGCTACTGGAAAGAAGGGTCATCTTT.

The rearrangement links TRDV1 to TRDJ1, with 12 bases aligning to TRDD3. The germline CDR1 and CDR2 sequences are TSWWSYY and QGS. The J segment lost 0 bases and the V segment lost 0 bases, leaving 11 bases of the junction unmatched. CDR3 length equals 20 residues. CDR3 DNA sequence: TGTGCTCTTGGGGAACTAGTACTGGGGGATACACCTCGAAACACCGATAAACTCATCTTT. Protein sequence: CALGELVLGDTPRNTDKLIF.

The V and J genes are TRDV1 and TRDJ1, with 10 bases fitting TRDD3. The V gene end was trimmed by 3 bases and the J gene end by 0 bases; junction bases not matched to a gene: 16. This CDR3 has 20 residues. Per the germline V gene, CDR1 is TSWWSYY and CDR2 is QGS. This CDR3 is CALGEGAFYGTGGYTDKLIF. The CDR3 DNA reads TGTGCTCTTGGGGAGGGGGCCTTCTACGGAACTGGGGGATACACCGATAAACTCATCTTT.

The chain uses TRDV1 and TRDJ1, with TRDD3 matching over 11 bases. J lost 0 bases, V lost 2 bases, and 23 bases had no gene match. The CDR3 covers 23 residues. Germline CDR1 TSWWSYY, CDR2 QGS. The CDR3 reads CALGESVTSSRLGDKTYTDKLIF. The CDR3 nucleotides read TGTGCTCTTGGGGAATCGGTCACTTCCTCTCGACTGGGGGATAAGACGTACACCGATAAACTCATCTTT.

V and J are TRDV1 and TRDJ1; a weak D match, TRDD2 (5 bases). The CDR3 sequence is 19 residues long. The germline V gene encodes CDR1 TSWWSYY and CDR2 QGS. Trimming took off 2 bases at V and 0 bases at J, with 22 bases between the two ends. CDR3 residues: CALGEELAYGAPYTDKLIF. The CDR3 DNA reads as TGTGCTCTTGGGGAAGAGCTCGCCTACGGGGCCCCCTACACCGATAAACTCATCTTT.

This clone was detected only a few times. The chain employs TRDV1 and TRDJ1; maybe TRDD3 (6 bases). CDR3 length: 21 residues. Trimming left V 0 bases short and J 0 bases short, with 26 bases between. Germline V gene lookup returns CDR1 TSWWSYY and CDR2 QGS. CDR3 DNA: TGTGCTCTTGGGGAACTAGAGGCCTGTGGTGGATACAGGGAGTACACCGATAAACTCATCTTT. Translating it yields CALGELEACGGYREYTDKLIF.

Concerning this clone itself: A junction boundary mismatches the germline segment, possibly from a read error. The gene calls are TRDV2 and TRDJ1; TRDD3 matches at 12 bases. There are 16 residues in the CDR3. CDR1 is GEAIGNYY, CDR2 EKD, per germline. CDR3: CSCDPKGTGGYLKLTF. CDR3 DNA sequence: TGTTCCTGTGACCCGAAGGGTACTGGGGGATACCTCAAACTCACCTTT.